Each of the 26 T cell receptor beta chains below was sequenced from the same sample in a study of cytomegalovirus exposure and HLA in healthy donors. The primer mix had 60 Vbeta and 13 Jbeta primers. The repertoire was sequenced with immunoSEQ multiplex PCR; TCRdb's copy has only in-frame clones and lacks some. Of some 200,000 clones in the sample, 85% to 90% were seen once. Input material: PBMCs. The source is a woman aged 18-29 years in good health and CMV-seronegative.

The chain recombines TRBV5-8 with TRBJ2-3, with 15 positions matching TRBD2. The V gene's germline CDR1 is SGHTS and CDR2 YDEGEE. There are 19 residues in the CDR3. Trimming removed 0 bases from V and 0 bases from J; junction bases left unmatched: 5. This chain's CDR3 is CASSLGGLAGGGSTDTQYF. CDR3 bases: TGTGCCAGCAGCTTGGGGGGACTAGCGGGAGGTGGAAGCACAGATACGCAGTATTTT.

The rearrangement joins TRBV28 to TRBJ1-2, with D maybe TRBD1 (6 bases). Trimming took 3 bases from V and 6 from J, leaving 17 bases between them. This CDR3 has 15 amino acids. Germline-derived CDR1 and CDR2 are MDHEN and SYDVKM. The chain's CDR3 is CASSFGYRGADGYTF. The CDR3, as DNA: TGTGCCAGCAGTTTCGGGTACCGGGGGGCGGATGGCTACACCTTC.

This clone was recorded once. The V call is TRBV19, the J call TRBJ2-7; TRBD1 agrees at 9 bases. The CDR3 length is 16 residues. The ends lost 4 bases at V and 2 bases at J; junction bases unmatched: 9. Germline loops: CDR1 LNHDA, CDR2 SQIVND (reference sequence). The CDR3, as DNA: TGTGCCAGTAGTAAAAGATCCGGGACAGGGACCTACGAGCAGTACTTC. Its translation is CASSKRSGTGTYEQYF.

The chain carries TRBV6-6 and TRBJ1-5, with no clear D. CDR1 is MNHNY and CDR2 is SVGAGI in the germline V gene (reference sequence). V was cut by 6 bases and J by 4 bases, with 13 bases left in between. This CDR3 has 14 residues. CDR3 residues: CASSHDGLNQPQHF. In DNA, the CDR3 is TGTGCCAGCAGCCATGACGGGTTAAATCAGCCCCAGCATTTT.

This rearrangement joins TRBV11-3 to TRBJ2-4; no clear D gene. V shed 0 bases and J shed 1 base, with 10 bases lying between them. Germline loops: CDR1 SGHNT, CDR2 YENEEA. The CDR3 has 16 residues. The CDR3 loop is CASSLDILGAKNIQYF. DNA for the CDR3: TGTGCCAGCAGCTTAGACATACTCGGGGCCAAAAACATTCAGTACTTC.

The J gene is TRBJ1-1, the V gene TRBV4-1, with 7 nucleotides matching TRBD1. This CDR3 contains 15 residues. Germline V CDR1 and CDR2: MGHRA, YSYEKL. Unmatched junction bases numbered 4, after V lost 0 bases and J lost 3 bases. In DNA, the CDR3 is TGCGCCAGCAGCCAAGATACAGGGGACGACACTGAAGCTTTCTTT. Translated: CASSQDTGDDTEAFF.

The DNA for the CDR3 is TGTGCCACCAGCAGAGGGGGGGGCAGGCTGAACACTGAAGCTTTCTTT. Protein product: CATSRGGGRLNTEAFF. The gene calls are TRBV15 and TRBJ1-1, with D perhaps matching TRBD1 (6 bases). The CDR3 totals 16 residues. V was clipped by 1 base and J by 0 bases, with 12 bases between them. From germline, CDR1 is LNHNV and CDR2 YYDKDF (reference sequence).

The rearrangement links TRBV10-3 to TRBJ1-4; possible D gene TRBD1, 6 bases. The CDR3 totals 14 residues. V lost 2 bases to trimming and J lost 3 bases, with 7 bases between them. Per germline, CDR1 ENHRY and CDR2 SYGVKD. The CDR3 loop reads CAISEGQPNEKLFF. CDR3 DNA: TGTGCCATCAGTGAGGGACAGCCTAATGAAAAACTGTTTTTT.

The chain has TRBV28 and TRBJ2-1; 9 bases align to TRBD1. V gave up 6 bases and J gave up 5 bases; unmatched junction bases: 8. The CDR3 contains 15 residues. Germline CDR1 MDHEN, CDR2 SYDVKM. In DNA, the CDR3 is TGTGCCAGCAGACGACCGGGACAGGGTAACAATGAGCAGTTCTTC. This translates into CASRRPGQGNNEQFF. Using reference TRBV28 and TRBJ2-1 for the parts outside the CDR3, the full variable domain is DVKVTQSSRYLVKRTGEKVFLECVQDMDHENMFWYRQDPGLGLRLIYFSYDVKMKEKGDIPEGYSVSREKKERFSLILESASTNQTSMYLCASRRPGQGNNEQFFGPGTRLTVL.

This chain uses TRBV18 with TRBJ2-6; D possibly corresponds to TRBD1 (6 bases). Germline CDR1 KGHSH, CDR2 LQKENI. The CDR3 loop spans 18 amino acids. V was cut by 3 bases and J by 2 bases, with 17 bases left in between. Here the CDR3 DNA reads TGTGCCAGCTCACCCATAACAGGGACGGGTACTGGGGCCAACGTCCTGACTTTC. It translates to CASSPITGTGTGANVLTF.

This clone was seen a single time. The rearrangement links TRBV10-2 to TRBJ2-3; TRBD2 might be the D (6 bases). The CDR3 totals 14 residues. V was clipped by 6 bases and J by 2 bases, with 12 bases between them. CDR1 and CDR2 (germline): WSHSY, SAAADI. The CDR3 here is CASSGLTATDTQYF. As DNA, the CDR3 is TGCGCCAGCAGCGGACTAACGGCCACAGATACGCAGTATTTT.

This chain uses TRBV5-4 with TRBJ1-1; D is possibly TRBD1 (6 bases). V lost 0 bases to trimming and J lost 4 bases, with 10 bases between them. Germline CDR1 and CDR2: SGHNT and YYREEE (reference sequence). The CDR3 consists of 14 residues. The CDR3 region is CASSLGGPGTEAFF. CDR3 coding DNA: TGTGCCAGCAGCTTGGGGGGGCCCGGCACTGAAGCTTTCTTT. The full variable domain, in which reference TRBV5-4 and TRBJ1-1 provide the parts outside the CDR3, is ETGVTQSPTHLIKTRGQQVTLRCSSQSGHNTVSWYQQALGQGPQFIFQYYREEENGRGNFPPRFSGLQFPNYSSELNVNALELDDSALYLCASSLGGPGTEAFFGQGTRLTVV.

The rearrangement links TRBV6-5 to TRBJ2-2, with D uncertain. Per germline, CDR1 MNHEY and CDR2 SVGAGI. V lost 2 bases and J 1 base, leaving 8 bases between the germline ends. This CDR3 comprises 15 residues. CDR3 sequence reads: CASSYPGGNTGELFF. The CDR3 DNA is TGTGCCAGCAGTTACCCCGGCGGGAACACCGGGGAGCTGTTTTTT.

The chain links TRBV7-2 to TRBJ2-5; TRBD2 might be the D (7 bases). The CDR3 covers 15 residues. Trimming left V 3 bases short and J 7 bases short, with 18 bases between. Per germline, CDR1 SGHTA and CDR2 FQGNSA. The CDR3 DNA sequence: TGTGCCAGCAGCTTCCCCGAAACAGGGAGGGGGACCCAGTACTTC. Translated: CASSFPETGRGTQYF. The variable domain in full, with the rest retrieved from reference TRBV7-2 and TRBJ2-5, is GAGVSQSPSNKVTEKGKDVELRCDPISGHTALYWYRQSLGQGLEFLIYFQGNSAPDKSGLPSDRFSAERTGGSVSTLTIQRTQQEDSAVYLCASSFPETGRGTQYFGPGTRLLVL.

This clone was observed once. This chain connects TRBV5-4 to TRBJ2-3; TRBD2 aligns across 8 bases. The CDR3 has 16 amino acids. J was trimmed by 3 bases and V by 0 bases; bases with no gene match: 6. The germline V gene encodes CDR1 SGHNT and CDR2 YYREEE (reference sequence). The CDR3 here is CASSLAERESTDTQYF. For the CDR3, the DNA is TGTGCCAGCAGCTTGGCCGAGCGGGAGAGTACAGATACGCAGTATTTT.

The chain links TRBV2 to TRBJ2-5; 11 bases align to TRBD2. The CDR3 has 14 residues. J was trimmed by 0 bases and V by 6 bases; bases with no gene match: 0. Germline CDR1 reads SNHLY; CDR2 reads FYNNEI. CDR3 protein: CASRLAGDQETQYF. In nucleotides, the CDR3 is TGTGCCAGCAGACTAGCGGGGGACCAAGAGACCCAGTACTTC.

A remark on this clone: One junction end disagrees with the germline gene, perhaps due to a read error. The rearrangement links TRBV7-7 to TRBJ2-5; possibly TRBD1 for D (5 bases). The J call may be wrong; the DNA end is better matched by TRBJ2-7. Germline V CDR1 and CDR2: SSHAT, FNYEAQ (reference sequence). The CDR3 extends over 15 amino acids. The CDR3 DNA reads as TGTGCCAGCAGCTTAGGACAGTCGCGTTCCTCCGAGCAGTACTTC. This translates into CASSLGQSRSSEQYF.

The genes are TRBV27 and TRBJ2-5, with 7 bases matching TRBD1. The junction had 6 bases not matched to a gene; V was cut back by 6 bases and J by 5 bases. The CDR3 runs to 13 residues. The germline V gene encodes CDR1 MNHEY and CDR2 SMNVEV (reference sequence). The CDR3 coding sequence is TGTGCCAGCAGCCTAATAGGGGGCGAGACCCAGTACTTC. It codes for CASSLIGGETQYF.

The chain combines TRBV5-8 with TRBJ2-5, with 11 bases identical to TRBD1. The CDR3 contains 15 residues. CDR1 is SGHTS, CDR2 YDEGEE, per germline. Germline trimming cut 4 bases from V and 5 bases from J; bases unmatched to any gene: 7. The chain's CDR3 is CASSQGQGASETQYF. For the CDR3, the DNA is TGTGCCAGCAGCCAAGGACAGGGGGCATCGGAGACCCAGTACTTC.

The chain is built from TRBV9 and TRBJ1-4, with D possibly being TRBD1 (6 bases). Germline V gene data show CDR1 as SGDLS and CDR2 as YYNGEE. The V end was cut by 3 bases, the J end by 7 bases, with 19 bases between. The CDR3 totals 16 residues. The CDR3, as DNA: TGTGCCAGCAGCGGCCAGGGGTCTGGGTTAAGTGAAAAACTGTTTTTT. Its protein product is CASSGQGSGLSEKLFF.

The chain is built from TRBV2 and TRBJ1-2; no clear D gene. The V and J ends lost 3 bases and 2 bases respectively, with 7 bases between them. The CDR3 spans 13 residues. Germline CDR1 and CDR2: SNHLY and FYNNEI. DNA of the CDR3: TGTGCCAGCAGTGAGGGCAGAAACTATGGCTACACCTTC. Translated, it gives CASSEGRNYGYTF.

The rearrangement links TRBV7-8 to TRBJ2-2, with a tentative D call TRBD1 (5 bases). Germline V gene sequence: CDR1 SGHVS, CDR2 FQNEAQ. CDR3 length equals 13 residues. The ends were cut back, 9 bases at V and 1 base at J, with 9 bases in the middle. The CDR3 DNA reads TGTGCCAGACAACAGGAGAACACCGGGGAGCTGTTTTTT. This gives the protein CARQQENTGELFF.

The chain's CDR3 is CASSLIGDRTYEQYF. The CDR3 coding sequence is TGTGCCAGCAGCTTAATAGGTGACAGAACCTACGAGCAGTACTTC. The genes are TRBV7-3 and TRBJ2-7, with D maybe TRBD1 (5 bases). The length of the CDR3 is 15 residues. Germline CDR1 and CDR2: SGHTA and FQGTGA. V shed 1 base and J shed 2 bases, with 12 bases lying between them.

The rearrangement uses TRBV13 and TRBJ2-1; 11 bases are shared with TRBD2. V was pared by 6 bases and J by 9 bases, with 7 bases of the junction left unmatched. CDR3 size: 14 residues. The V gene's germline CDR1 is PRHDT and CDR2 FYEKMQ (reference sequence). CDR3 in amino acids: CASREAGTSGEQFF. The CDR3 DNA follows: TGTGCCAGCAGGGAGGCAGGGACTAGCGGTGAGCAGTTCTTC.

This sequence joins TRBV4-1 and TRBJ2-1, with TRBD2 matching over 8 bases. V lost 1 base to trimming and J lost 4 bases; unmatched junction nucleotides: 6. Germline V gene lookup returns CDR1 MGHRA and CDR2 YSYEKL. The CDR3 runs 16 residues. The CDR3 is CASSQAPGGLYNEQFF. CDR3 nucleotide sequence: TGCGCCAGCAGCCAAGCACCGGGGGGGCTTTACAATGAGCAGTTCTTC.

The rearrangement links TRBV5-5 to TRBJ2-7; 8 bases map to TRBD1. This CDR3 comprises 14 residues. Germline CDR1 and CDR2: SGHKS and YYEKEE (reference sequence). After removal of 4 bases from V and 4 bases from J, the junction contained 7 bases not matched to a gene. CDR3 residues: CASSHGQGGYEQYF. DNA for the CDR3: TGTGCCAGCAGCCACGGACAGGGAGGATACGAGCAGTACTTC. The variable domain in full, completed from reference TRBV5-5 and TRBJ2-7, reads DAGVTQSPTHLIKTRGQQVTLRCSPISGHKSVSWYQQVLGQGPQFIFQYYEKEERGRGNFPDRFSARQFPNYSSELNVNALLLGDSALYLCASSHGQGGYEQYFGPGTRLTVT.